The rows below give T cell receptor beta chains drawn from one sample of a study of OX40 agonist ivuxolimab in advanced cancers. The protocol was immunoSEQ multiplex PCR, while the TCRdb copy is restricted to in-frame clones and leaves out a portion. The repertoire holds 60,000 or so clones, with around 78% as singletons. Specimen: CD4+ or CD8+ T cells sorted from blood, collected in a trial of the OX40 agonist ivuxolimab. The receptors were sampled from an adult with an advanced solid tumor such as melanoma, head and neck, liver or kidney cancer. The CDR3 runs from the conserved cysteine through the conserved F or W. D genes are given only for firm matches. Some rows mark clone size as missing; the rest say once, few, many or name a class of expanded clone.

TRBV11-3	TRBJ2-3	-	TRBD1	TGTGCCAGCAGCGGCGACAGGGTAACAGATACGCAGTATTTT	CASSGDRVTDTQYF
TRBV6-1	TRBJ1-2	-	TRBD1	TGTGCCAGCAGTGAAGCTGGACAGGGAAACTATGGCTACACCTTC	CASSEAGQGNYGYTF
TRBV7-9	TRBJ2-5	-	-	TGTGCCAGCAGCAAACGGGACGATCCGACCCAGTACTTC	CASSKRDDPTQYF
TRBV9	TRBJ1-2	-	-	TGTGCCAGCAGCCCCTCAAAGGGAGGCTACACCTTC	CASSPSKGGYTF
TRBV30	TRBJ2-7	-	-	TGTGCCTGGAGTGAGGGCACGTACGAGCAGTACTTC	CAWSEGTYEQYF
TRBV30	TRBJ2-5	-	TRBD1	TGTGCCTGGGTCCCCCCAGGGACAGGGGGCTGGGAGACCCAGTACTTC	CAWVPPGTGGWETQYF
TRBV11-3	TRBJ2-7	-	-	TGTGCCAGCAGCTTAGGGGTCAGGGGTACCTACGAGCAGTACTTC	CASSLGVRGTYEQYF
TRBV6-5	TRBJ1-6	-	TRBD1	TGTGCCAGCAGTTACGGGACAGGGCTTTCACCCCTCCACTTT	CASSYGTGLSPLHF
TRBV28	TRBJ2-3	-	-	TGTGCCAGCAGCCCCAATCAGGCAGATACGCAGTATTTT	CASSPNQADTQYF
TRBV29-1	TRBJ1-2	-	-	TGCAGCGTGCGAGACAGACTCTATGGCTACACCTTC	CSVRDRLYGYTF
TRBV18	TRBJ1-1	-	-	TGTGCCAGCTCACCCCGGTTCTCCCGCCGGACAGCGAACACTGAAGCTTTCTTT	CASSPRFSRRTANTEAFF
TRBV7-2	TRBJ1-5	-	TRBD1	TGTGCCAGCAGCTTAGGCCCGGGACAGGGGAGTCAGCCCCAGCATTTT	CASSLGPGQGSQPQHF
TRBV6-6	TRBJ1-5	-	TRBD1	TGTGCCAGCAGGAGACAGGGGGTGGATCAGCCCCAGCATTTT	CASRRQGVDQPQHF
TRBV11-3	TRBJ1-2	-	TRBD1	TGTGCCAGCAGCTCCGTAGTGGGACAGGGTACCTATGGCTACACCTTC	CASSSVVGQGTYGYTF
TRBV6-6	TRBJ2-7	once	-	TGTGCCAGCAGTTACTCGGGCGGACAGACCTACGAGCAGTACTTC	CASSYSGGQTYEQYF
TRBV6-5	TRBJ2-2	-	TRBD1	TGTGCCAGCAGATCCGGGACAGGGGGCACCGGGGAGCTGTTTTTT	CASRSGTGGTGELFF
TRBV5-1	TRBJ2-7	few	-	TGCGCCAGCAGCTTCTCAGGGGGGGTGGACTACGAGCAGTACTTC	CASSFSGGVDYEQYF
TRBV7-2	TRBJ2-5	-	TRBD1	TGTGCCAGCAGCTCCCGGACAGGAGTTGAAGAGACCCAGTACTTC	CASSSRTGVEETQYF
TRBV6-5	TRBJ2-1	once	-	TGTGCCAGCAGGGACGGGAACAATGAGCAGTTCTTC	CASRDGNNEQFF
TRBV7-9	TRBJ1-2	-	TRBD1	TGTGCCAGCAGCTTAGATCGGGACAGGGAATCGATCTATGGCTACACCTTC	CASSLDRDRESIYGYTF
TRBV21-1	TRBJ2-3	-	-	TGTGCCAGCAGCCCCCTGGAGGTATCTAGCACAGATACGCAGTATTTT	CASSPLEVSSTDTQYF
TRBV11-3	TRBJ1-1	few	-	TGTGCCAGCTCAGGGGTGCTGAACACTGAAGCTTTCTTT	CASSGVLNTEAFF
TRBV30	TRBJ1-2	few	-	TGTGCCTGGAGTCAACTCCACGATGGCTACACCTTC	CAWSQLHDGYTF
TRBV10-3	TRBJ1-5	-	-	TGTGCCATCAGCCCCGACGGGGGCAATCAGCCCCAGCATTTT	CAISPDGGNQPQHF
TRBV5-4	TRBJ2-1	-	-	TGTGCCAGCTCACCAGGGCAGACGAATAGCGGGCAGTTCTTC	CASSPGQTNSGQFF
TRBV5-4	TRBJ2-7	-	TRBD2	TGTGCCAGCAGCATAGCGGGGGCCCTCTCCTACGAGCAGTACTTC	CASSIAGALSYEQYF
TRBV28	TRBJ1-2	-	-	TGTGCCAGCAGGGGAGAAGGGGTGGGGGGAGTCGGCTACACCTTC	CASRGEGVGGVGYTF
TRBV6-1	TRBJ2-7	-	-	TGTGCCAGCAGTGAGGGACTCTCCTACGAGCAGTACTTC	CASSEGLSYEQYF
TRBV7-3	TRBJ2-5	-	-	TGTGCCAGCAGCTTAAACCACGAGACCCAGTACTTC	CASSLNHETQYF
TRBV19	TRBJ1-4	-	-	TGTGCCAGTACCTCGTCGGCCGCAACTAATGAAAAACTGTTTTTT	CASTSSAATNEKLFF
TRBV5-8	TRBJ1-5	-	-	TGTGCCAGCAGCCATAGAGTCGGGGCTCAGCCCCAGCATTTT	CASSHRVGAQPQHF
TRBV5-1	TRBJ1-6	once	-	TGCGCCAGCAGCTGGGGGGACAAGGACTATAATTCACCCCTCCACTTT	CASSWGDKDYNSPLHF
TRBV27	TRBJ2-3	-	-	TGTGCCAGCAGTTTGGCAGATACGCAGTATTTT	CASSLADTQYF
TRBV5-1	TRBJ2-2	few	-	TGCGCCAGCAGCTTGATGTCAGGGGAGGCCGGGGAGCTGTTTTTT	CASSLMSGEAGELFF
TRBV6-5	TRBJ1-2	-	-	TGTGCCAGCAGTCCCGACAGAAACTATGGCTACACCTTC	CASSPDRNYGYTF
TRBV7-2	TRBJ2-1	-	-	TGTGCCAGCAGCCCCAGGGGGGACAATGAGCAGTTCTTC	CASSPRGDNEQFF
TRBV6-6	TRBJ1-2	few	TRBD1	TGTGCCAGCAGTTACTCTACAGGGGGCTATGGCTACACCTTC	CASSYSTGGYGYTF
TRBV7-9	TRBJ2-7	once	TRBD2	TGTGCCAGCAGCTTAGGTAGCGGGGGAACCTACGAGCAGTACTTC	CASSLGSGGTYEQYF
TRBV9	TRBJ2-5	-	-	TGTGCCAGCAGCGGTACCTTGCAAGAGACCCAGTACTTC	CASSGTLQETQYF
TRBV18	TRBJ1-1	-	-	TGTGCCAGCCATAGGGACGGATTGAACACTGAAGCTTTCTTT	CASHRDGLNTEAFF
TRBV6-1	TRBJ1-1	once	-	TGTGCCAGCAGCGAAATGGGTAACACTGAAGCTTTCTTT	CASSEMGNTEAFF
TRBV6-5	TRBJ1-1	-	-	TGTGCCAGCAGTTATCCCACCGCAGAGGGCACTGAAGCTTTCTTT	CASSYPTAEGTEAFF
TRBV7-6	TRBJ1-3	-	-	TGTGCCAGCAGCCTGCGCCGGGACGCTTCTGGAAACACCATATATTTT	CASSLRRDASGNTIYF
TRBV6-5	TRBJ1-1	once	TRBD1	TGTGCCAGCAAACAGGGACAGACGAACACTGAAGCTTTCTTT	CASKQGQTNTEAFF
TRBV7-9	TRBJ1-1	once	-	TGTGCCAGCAGCAATGGACAATCGGTGACTGAAGCTTTCTTT	CASSNGQSVTEAFF
TRBV29-1	TRBJ1-5	-	-	TGCAGCGTCGAGGGTGTTGGTCAGCCCCAGCATTTT	CSVEGVGQPQHF
TRBV5-1	TRBJ1-2	-	TRBD1	TGCGCCAGCAGTTTCGACAGGGCGAATGGCTACACCTTC	CASSFDRANGYTF
TRBV6-5	TRBJ2-7	-	-	TGTGCCAGCAGTTACGGCGGGACAGTCTCCTACGAGCAGTACTTC	CASSYGGTVSYEQYF
TRBV29-1	TRBJ2-7	-	-	TGCAGCGTTGAATATGGACGCGAGCAGTACTTC	CSVEYGREQYF
TRBV5-1	TRBJ2-5	-	-	TGCGCCAGCAGCCCCAACTCAGGGTCGTCAGAGACCCAGTACTTC	CASSPNSGSSETQYF
TRBV9	TRBJ2-7	few	TRBD2	TGTGCCAGCAGTAGGAGGGCGGGGGGATACTACGAGCAGTACTTC	CASSRRAGGYYEQYF
TRBV28	TRBJ2-7	-	TRBD1	TGTGCCAGCACCATCGGGGACAGGTCTTACGAGCAGTACTTC	CASTIGDRSYEQYF